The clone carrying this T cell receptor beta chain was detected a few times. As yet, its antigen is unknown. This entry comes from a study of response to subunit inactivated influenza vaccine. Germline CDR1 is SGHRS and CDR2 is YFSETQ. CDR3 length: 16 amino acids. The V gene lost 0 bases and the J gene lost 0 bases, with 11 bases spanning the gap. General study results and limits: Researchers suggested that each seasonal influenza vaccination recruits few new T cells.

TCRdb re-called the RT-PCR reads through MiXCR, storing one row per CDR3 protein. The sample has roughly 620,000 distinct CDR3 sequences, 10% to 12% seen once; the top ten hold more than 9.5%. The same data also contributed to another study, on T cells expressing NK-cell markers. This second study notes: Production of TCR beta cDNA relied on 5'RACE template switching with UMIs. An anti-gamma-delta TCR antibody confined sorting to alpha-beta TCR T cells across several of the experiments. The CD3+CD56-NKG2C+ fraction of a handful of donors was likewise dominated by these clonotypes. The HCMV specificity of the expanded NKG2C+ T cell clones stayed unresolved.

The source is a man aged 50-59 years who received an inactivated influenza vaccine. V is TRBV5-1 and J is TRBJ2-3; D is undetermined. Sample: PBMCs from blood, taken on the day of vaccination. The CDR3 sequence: CASSLASVPSTDTQYF. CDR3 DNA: TGCGCCAGCAGCTTGGCTTCAGTACCAAGCACAGATACGCAGTATTTT. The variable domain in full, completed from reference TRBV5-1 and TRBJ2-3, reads KAGVTQTPRYLIKTRGQQVTLSCSPISGHRSVSWYQQTPGQGLQFLFEYFSETQRNKGNFPGRFSGRQFSNSRSEMNVSTLELGDSALYLCASSLASVPSTDTQYFGPGTRLTVL.